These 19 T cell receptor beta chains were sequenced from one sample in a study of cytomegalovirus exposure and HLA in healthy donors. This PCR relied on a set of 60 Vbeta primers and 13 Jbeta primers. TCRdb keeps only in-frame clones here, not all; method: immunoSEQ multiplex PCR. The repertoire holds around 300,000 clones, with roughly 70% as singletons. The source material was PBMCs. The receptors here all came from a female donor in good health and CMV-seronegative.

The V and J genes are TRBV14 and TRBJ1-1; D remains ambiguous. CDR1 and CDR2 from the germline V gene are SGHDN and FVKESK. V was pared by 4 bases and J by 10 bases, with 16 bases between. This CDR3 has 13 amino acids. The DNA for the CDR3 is TGTGCCAGCAGCCTAACTGTCGGGTTAGGAGCTTTCTTT. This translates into CASSLTVGLGAFF.

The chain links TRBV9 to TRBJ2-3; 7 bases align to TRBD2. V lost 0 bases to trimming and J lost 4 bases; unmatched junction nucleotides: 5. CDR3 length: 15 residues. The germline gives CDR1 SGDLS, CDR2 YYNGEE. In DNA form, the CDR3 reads TGTGCCAGCAGCGTAGGGGCGGGAGTTGCAGATACGCAGTATTTT. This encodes CASSVGAGVADTQYF. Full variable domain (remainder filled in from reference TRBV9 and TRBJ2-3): DSGVTQTPKHLITATGQRVTLRCSPRSGDLSVYWYQQSLDQGLQFLIQYYNGEERAKGNILERFSAQQFPDLHSELNLSSLELGDSALYFCASSVGAGVADTQYFGPGTRLTVL.

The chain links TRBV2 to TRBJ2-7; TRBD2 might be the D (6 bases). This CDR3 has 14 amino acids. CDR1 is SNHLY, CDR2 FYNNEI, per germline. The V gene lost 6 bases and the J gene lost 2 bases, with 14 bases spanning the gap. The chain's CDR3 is CASSYQLATYEQYF. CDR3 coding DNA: TGTGCCAGCAGCTATCAACTAGCCACCTACGAGCAGTACTTC.

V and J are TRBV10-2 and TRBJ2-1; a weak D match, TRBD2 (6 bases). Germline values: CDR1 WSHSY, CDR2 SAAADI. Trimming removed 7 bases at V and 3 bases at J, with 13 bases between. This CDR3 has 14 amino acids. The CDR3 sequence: CASMMVGGYNEQFF. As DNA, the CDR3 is TGCGCCAGCATGATGGTGGGGGGCTACAATGAGCAGTTCTTC.

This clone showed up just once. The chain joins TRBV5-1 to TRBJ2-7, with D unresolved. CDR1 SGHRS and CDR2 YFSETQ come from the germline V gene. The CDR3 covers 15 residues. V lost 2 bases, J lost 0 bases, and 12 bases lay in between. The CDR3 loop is CASSFIAADSYEQYF. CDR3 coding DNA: TGCGCCAGCAGCTTCATTGCGGCCGACTCCTACGAGCAGTACTTC.

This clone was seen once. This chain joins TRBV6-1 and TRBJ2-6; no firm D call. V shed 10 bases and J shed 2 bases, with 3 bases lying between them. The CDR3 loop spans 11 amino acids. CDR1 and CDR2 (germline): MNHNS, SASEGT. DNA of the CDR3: TGTGCCACCACTGGGGCCAACGTCCTGACTTTC. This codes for CATTGANVLTF.

DNA of the CDR3: TGTGCCTGGAGCGGACAGCCCAATCAGCCCCAGCATTTT. Protein product: CAWSGQPNQPQHF. The chain recombines TRBV30 with TRBJ1-5; D is possibly TRBD1 (6 bases). CDR1 and CDR2 from the germline V gene are GTSNPN and SVGIG (reference sequence). CDR3 length: 13 residues. V was cut by 3 bases and J by 3 bases, with 9 bases left in between.

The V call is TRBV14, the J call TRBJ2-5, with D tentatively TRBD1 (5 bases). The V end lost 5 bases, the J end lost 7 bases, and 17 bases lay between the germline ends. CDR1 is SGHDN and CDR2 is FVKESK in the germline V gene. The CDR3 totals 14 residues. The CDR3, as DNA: TGTGCCAGCAGCAGTCCGGACACTCCGCGGACCCAGTACTTC. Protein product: CASSSPDTPRTQYF.

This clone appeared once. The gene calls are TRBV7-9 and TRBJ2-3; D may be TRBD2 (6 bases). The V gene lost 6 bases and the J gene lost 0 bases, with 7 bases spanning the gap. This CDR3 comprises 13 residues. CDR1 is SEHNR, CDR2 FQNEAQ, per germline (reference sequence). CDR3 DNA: TGTGCCAGCAGGAGCGGGAGCACAGATACGCAGTATTTT. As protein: CASRSGSTDTQYF.

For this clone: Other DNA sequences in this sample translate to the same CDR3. For the CDR3, the DNA is TGTGCCAGCAGTTTCCCAGGATCCTACGAGCAGTACTTC. Its translation is CASSFPGSYEQYF. V gene TRBV27 combines with J gene TRBJ2-7; D not certain. The germline V and J ends were trimmed by 3 bases and 1 base, with 7 bases remaining between them. The length of the CDR3 is 13 residues. The germline CDR1 and CDR2 sequences are MNHEY and SMNVEV (reference sequence).

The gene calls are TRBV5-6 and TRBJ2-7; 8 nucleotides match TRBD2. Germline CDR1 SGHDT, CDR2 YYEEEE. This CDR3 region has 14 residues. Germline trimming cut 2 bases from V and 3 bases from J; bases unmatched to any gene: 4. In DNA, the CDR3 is TGTGCCAGCAGCTTCGCTCTAGCGGGCTACGAGCAGTACTTC. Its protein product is CASSFALAGYEQYF.

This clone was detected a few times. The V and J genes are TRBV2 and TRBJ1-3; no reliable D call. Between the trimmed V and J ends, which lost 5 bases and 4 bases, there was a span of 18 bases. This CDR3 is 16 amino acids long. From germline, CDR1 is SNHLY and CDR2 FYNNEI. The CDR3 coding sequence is TGTGCCAGCAGTCCTCCCTCCCGTAGGAGCGGAAACACCATATATTTT. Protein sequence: CASSPPSRRSGNTIYF.

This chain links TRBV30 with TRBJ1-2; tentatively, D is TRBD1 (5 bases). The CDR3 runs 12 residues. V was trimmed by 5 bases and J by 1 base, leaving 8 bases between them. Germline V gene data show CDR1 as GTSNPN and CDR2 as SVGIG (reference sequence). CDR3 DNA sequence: TGTGCCTGGGGGGCTAATAACTATGGCTACACCTTC. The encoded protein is CAWGANNYGYTF. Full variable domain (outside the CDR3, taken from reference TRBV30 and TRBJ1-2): SQTIHQWPATLVQPVGSPLSLECTVEGTSNPNLYWYRQAAGRGLQLLFYSVGIGQISSEVPQNLSASRPQDRQFILSSKKLLLSDSGFYLCAWGANNYGYTFGSGTRLTVV.

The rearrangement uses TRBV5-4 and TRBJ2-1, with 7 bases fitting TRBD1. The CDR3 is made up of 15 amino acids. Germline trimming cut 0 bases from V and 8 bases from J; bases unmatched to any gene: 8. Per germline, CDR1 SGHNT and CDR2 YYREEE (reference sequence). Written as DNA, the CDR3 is TGTGCCAGCAGCTTGGCCTGGGGGACAGTTGATGAGCAGTTCTTC. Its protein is CASSLAWGTVDEQFF.

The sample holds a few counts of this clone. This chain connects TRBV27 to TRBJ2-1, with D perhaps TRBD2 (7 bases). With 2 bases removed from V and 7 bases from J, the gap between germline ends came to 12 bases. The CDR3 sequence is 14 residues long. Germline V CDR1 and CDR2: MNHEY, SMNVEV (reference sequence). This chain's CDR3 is CASSLRRGGNEQFF. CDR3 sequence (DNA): TGTGCCAGCAGTTTACGGAGGGGGGGGAATGAGCAGTTCTTC.

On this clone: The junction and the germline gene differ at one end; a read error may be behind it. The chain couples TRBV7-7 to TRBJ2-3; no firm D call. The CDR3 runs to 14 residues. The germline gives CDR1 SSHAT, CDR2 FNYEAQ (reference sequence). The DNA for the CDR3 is TGTGCTAGCAGCGACCCGGCAGGTCCAGATACGCAGTATTTT. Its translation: CASSDPAGPDTQYF.

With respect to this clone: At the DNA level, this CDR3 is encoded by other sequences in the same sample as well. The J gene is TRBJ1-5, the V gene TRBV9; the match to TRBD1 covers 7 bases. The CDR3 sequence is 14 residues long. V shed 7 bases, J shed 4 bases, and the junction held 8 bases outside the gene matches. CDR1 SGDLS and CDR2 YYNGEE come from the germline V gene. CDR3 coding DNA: TGTGCCAGCGGCCGGGACAGTGGGAATCAGCCCCAGCATTTT. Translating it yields CASGRDSGNQPQHF.

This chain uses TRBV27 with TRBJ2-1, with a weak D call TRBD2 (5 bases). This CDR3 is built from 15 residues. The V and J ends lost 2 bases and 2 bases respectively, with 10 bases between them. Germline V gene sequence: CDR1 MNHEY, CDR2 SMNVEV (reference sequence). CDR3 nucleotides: TGTGCCAGCAGTTTAAGCGGTACCACCTACAATGAGCAGTTCTTC. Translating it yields CASSLSGTTYNEQFF.

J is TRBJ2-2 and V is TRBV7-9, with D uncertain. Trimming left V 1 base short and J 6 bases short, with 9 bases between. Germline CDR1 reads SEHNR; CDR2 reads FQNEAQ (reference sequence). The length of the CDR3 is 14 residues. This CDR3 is CASSLGRFSGELFF. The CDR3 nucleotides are TGTGCCAGCAGCTTAGGCAGGTTTTCCGGGGAGCTGTTTTTT.